Listed below are T cell receptor beta chains from one sample, sequenced in a study of T cell responses to AZD1222 COVID-19 vaccine. Clones were read by immunoSEQ multiplex PCR, and TCRdb kept only the in-frame ones, dropping some. The table includes about 86,000 clones, around 90% detected once. Specimen: peripheral blood, collected 28 days after the second AZD1222 dose. These receptor sequences come from an adult who received the AZD1222 COVID-19 vaccine. CDR3s include the opening cysteine and the closing phenylalanine or tryptophan. D genes are given only for firm matches. Some rows mark clone size as missing; the rest say once, few, many or name a class of expanded clone.

NA	TRBJ2-7	NA	TRBV28	CASSLLGTMTYEQYF	TGTGCCAGCAGTTTATTAGGGACAATGACCTACGAGCAGTACTTC
once	TRBJ1-2	NA	TRBV30	CAWSGKLRPNYGYTF	TGTGCCTGGAGTGGCAAGTTGAGGCCTAACTATGGCTACACCTTC
once	TRBJ1-2	TRBD1	TRBV15	CATSRDRTGDYGYTF	TGTGCCACCAGCAGAGATCGGACAGGGGACTATGGCTACACCTTC
NA	TRBJ1-2	TRBD1	TRBV10-3	CAISENRQGTYGYTF	TGTGCCATCAGTGAGAATCGACAGGGGACCTATGGCTACACCTTC
NA	TRBJ2-1	NA	TRBV5-1	CASRGGAPILNEQFF	TGCGCCAGCAGAGGGGGGGCCCCCATTCTCAATGAGCAGTTCTTC
NA	TRBJ1-3	NA	TRBV7-8	CASSLRVEFSGNTIYF	TGTGCCAGCAGCCTCCGGGTGGAGTTCTCTGGAAACACCATATATTTT
NA	TRBJ1-2	NA	TRBV2	CASSEAVQDGYTF	TGTGCCAGCAGTGAAGCTGTCCAGGATGGCTACACCTTC
NA	TRBJ2-1	TRBD1	TRBV28	CASSSGQGSYNEQFF	TGTGCCAGCAGTTCAGGACAGGGGTCCTACAATGAGCAGTTCTTC
NA	TRBJ1-1	TRBD1	TRBV5-1	CASSFVQGSVNTEAFF	TGCGCCAGCAGCTTTGTACAGGGGTCGGTGAACACTGAAGCTTTCTTT
NA	TRBJ1-2	NA	TRBV7-9	CASSLLGGFGGYTF	TGTGCCAGCAGCTTATTGGGGGGCTTCGGTGGCTACACCTTC
once	TRBJ1-2	NA	TRBV5-6	CASSIDRIVSGYTF	TGTGCCAGCAGCATAGACAGGATTGTGAGTGGCTACACCTTC
NA	TRBJ2-7	TRBD1	TRBV7-9	CASSLASKGQGGYEQYF	TGTGCCAGCAGCTTAGCGAGTAAAGGACAGGGCGGCTACGAGCAGTACTTC
NA	TRBJ2-1	NA	TRBV9	CASSEDSHNEQFF	TGTGCCAGCAGTGAGGACAGCCACAATGAGCAGTTCTTC
NA	TRBJ2-5	TRBD1	TRBV9	CASSVGARRTGKETQYF	TGTGCCAGCAGCGTAGGGGCTCGTCGGACAGGGAAGGAGACCCAGTACTTC
NA	TRBJ2-6	NA	TRBV4-1	CASSHRQISPSGANVLTF	TGCGCCAGCAGCCACAGACAGATATCTCCCTCTGGGGCCAACGTCCTGACTTTC
NA	TRBJ1-3	NA	TRBV4-3	CASSQGFSRTGNTIYF	TGCGCCAGCAGCCAAGGATTTTCAAGGACGGGTAACACCATATATTTT
NA	TRBJ1-1	NA	TRBV10-3	CAISEGVLSAEAFF	TGTGCCATCAGTGAAGGGGTGTTGAGTGCTGAAGCTTTCTTT
NA	TRBJ2-7	NA	TRBV3-1/TRBV3-2	CASSQGGAYEQYF	TGTGCCAGCAGCCAAGGCGGGGCGTACGAGCAGTACTTC